This T cell receptor beta chain comes out of a study of early T cells in non-severe SARS-CoV-2 infection. TCRdb used MiXCR to reprocess the 5' RACE reads, holding one entry per CDR3 protein. The sample comprises around 31,000 distinct CDR3 sequences, 9.5% to 10% of which are singletons, and roughly 13% rests with the top ten. This clonotype is medium-sized by share. The V segment lost 5 bases and the J segment 2 bases; nucleotides outside the gene matches: 5. The CDR3 totals 15 residues. CDR1 is LNHDA and CDR2 is SQIVND in the germline V gene (reference sequence). This clonotype was sampled from an adult who was a healthcare worker with PCR-confirmed SARS-CoV-2 infection or an uninfected control (not recorded which). Material for sequencing was whole blood. The genes are TRBV19 and TRBJ2-3; TRBD1 aligns across 9 bases. CDR3 sequence reads: CASSPYRGHTDTQYF. The CDR3 DNA sequence: TGTGCCAGTAGTCCTTACAGGGGGCACACAGATACGCAGTATTTT.